These 11 T cell receptor beta chains came from one sample sequenced in a study of blood T cells in healthy people across ages. A sample-barcoded 5' primer and a J-beta primer mix were used in a second PCR of roughly 6 to 11 cycles. MiXCR was run by TCRdb on the 5' RACE reads, yielding one entry per CDR3 protein. The sample holds 890,000 or so distinct CDR3 sequences, 62% seen once. Sequencing was carried out using blood. All receptors come from a man aged 30 to 45 in good health.

This sequence joins TRBV11-2 and TRBJ2-3, with TRBD1 matching over 7 bases. J lost 6 bases, V lost 8 bases, and 14 bases had no gene match. Germline V lookup: CDR1 SGHAT, CDR2 FQNNGV. This CDR3 is built from 15 residues. CDR3 DNA sequence: TGTGCCAGCGGCTCCAAGGGGACAGATCGGGATACGCAGTATTTT. Protein product: CASGSKGTDRDTQYF.

The rearrangement uses TRBV2 and TRBJ2-7; a weak D match, TRBD1 (6 bases). This CDR3 is built from 13 residues. Germline V gives CDR1 SNHLY, CDR2 FYNNEI. Trimming cost V 7 bases and J 1 base, with 11 bases left between them. The CDR3 DNA sequence: TGTGCCAGCATGCCCGGACAGTCCTACGAGCAGTACTTC. Translating gives CASMPGQSYEQYF.

This clonotype was found a few times. The rearrangement uses TRBV7-2 and TRBJ2-3, with 10 bases matching TRBD2. Per the germline V gene, CDR1 is SGHTA and CDR2 is FQGNSA. The CDR3 has 15 residues. V shed 5 bases, J shed 4 bases, and the junction held 6 bases outside the gene matches. The CDR3 protein is CASSTRTSGADTQYF. As DNA, the CDR3 is TGTGCCAGCAGCACCCGGACTAGCGGCGCAGATACGCAGTATTTT.

This sequence joins TRBV7-2 and TRBJ2-7, with D perhaps matching TRBD1 or TRBD2 (7 bases each). Trimming left V 8 bases short and J 4 bases short, with 15 bases between. Germline loops: CDR1 SGHTA, CDR2 FQGNSA. The CDR3 length is 13 residues. This chain's CDR3 is CASSRGGLYEQYF. In DNA form, the CDR3 reads TGTGCCAGCTCCAGGGGGGGGCTATACGAGCAGTACTTC. Using reference TRBV7-2 and TRBJ2-7 for the parts outside the CDR3, the full variable domain is GAGVSQSPSNKVTEKGKDVELRCDPISGHTALYWYRQSLGQGLEFLIYFQGNSAPDKSGLPSDRFSAERTGGSVSTLTIQRTQQEDSAVYLCASSRGGLYEQYFGPGTRLTVT.

This sequence joins TRBV5-1 and TRBJ2-7, with 10 bases fitting TRBD2. This CDR3 contains 15 residues. V trimming: 4 bases; J trimming: 4 bases; junction bases outside the gene matches: 8. From germline, CDR1 is SGHRS and CDR2 YFSETQ. In DNA, the CDR3 is TGCGCCAGCAGCCGCAGCGGGGGGGCCTCTTACGAGCAGTACTTC. Protein product: CASSRSGGASYEQYF.

The V and J genes are TRBV12-3 or TRBV12-4 and TRBJ2-1; D is tentatively TRBD1 or TRBD2 (5 bases each). The CDR3 extends over 13 amino acids. Trimming pared 8 bases from V and 2 bases from J, leaving 10 bases between. In nucleotides, the CDR3 is TGTGCCAGCGAAGGGGAGCCCTACAATGAGCAGTTCTTC. Translated, it gives CASEGEPYNEQFF.

The chain carries TRBV20-1 and TRBJ2-1, with D uncertain. CDR1 and CDR2 from the germline V gene are DFQATT and SNEGSKA (reference sequence). V shed 6 bases and J shed 4 bases, with 16 bases lying between them. The CDR3 runs to 14 residues. The CDR3 sequence: CSAPAASVYNEQFF. For the CDR3, the DNA is TGCAGTGCCCCCGCAGCTTCTGTGTACAATGAGCAGTTCTTC.

V gene TRBV7-8 combines with J gene TRBJ1-5; D possibly corresponds to TRBD1 (5 bases). The V end was cut by 5 bases, the J end by 2 bases, with 16 bases between. The CDR3 runs to 16 residues. Germline CDR1 SGHVS, CDR2 FQNEAQ. The CDR3 DNA is TGTGCCAGCAGCCCCAACCACGGAGGGGGCAATCAGCCCCAGCATTTT. This encodes CASSPNHGGGNQPQHF.

The chain carries TRBV7-2 and TRBJ2-5; D may correspond to TRBD1 or TRBD2 (5 bases each). The end of the DNA fits TRBJ2-7 better, so the J call may be wrong. Germline lookup yields CDR1 SGHTA and CDR2 FQGNSA. The CDR3 has 13 amino acids. For the CDR3, the DNA is TGTGCCAGCAGCTTGGGACCGCTTGACGAGCAGTACTTC. Amino acids: CASSLGPLDEQYF.

This clonotype was observed a single time. This sequence joins TRBV7-9 and TRBJ2-4; 10 nucleotides line up with TRBD1. Unmatched junction bases numbered 5, after V lost 5 bases and J lost 1 base. The CDR3 has 16 amino acids. Germline CDR1 reads SEHNR; CDR2 reads FQNEAQ (reference sequence). The CDR3 nucleotides read TGTGCCAGCAGCAGCAGGACAGGGGGGGCCAAAAACATTCAGTACTTC. Translated: CASSSRTGGAKNIQYF.

The J gene is TRBJ2-1, the V gene TRBV11-3; tentative D call: TRBD1 (6 bases). The CDR3 length is 13 residues. CDR1 SGHNT and CDR2 YENEEA come from the germline V gene. V lost 5 bases, J lost 9 bases, and 14 bases lay in between. DNA for the CDR3: TGTGCCAGCAGCCAGTCCTTAGGGGGTGAGCAGTTCTTC. Protein product: CASSQSLGGEQFF.